A single sample gave rise to the 27 T cell receptor beta chains below, sequenced in a study of CD8+ T cells in alopecia areata. Both peripheral blood and punch biopsies of lesional scalp skin were obtained from patients who had alopecia areata. Reverse transcribed after extraction, RNA yielded cDNA as the sequencing template. TCRdb's copy holds only in-frame clones and misses some; the assay was immunoSEQ multiplex PCR. The sample carries under 25,000 clones, around 66% recorded once. The sequencing here drew on skin, taken at week 0. Receptors originate from a human donor with alopecia areata.

A few counts support this clone. The V and J genes are TRBV5-1 and TRBJ2-3, with TRBD2 matching over 8 bases. Losses at the gene ends were 4 bases for V and 2 bases for J; bases not matched to a gene: 6. The germline V gene encodes CDR1 SGHRS and CDR2 YFSETQ. The CDR3 runs to 15 residues. DNA for the CDR3: TGCGCCAGCAGCAAACTAGCGGTACCCACAGATACGCAGTATTTT. Protein sequence: CASSKLAVPTDTQYF.

The chain carries TRBV9 and TRBJ2-1; 7 bases line up with TRBD2. Germline trimming cut 1 base from V and 7 bases from J; bases unmatched to any gene: 8. Looked up from germline, CDR1 is SGDLS and CDR2 is YYNGEE. This CDR3 has 15 residues. CDR3: CASSVFGAGLNEQFF. CDR3 sequence (DNA): TGTGCCAGCAGCGTATTTGGAGCGGGGCTTAATGAGCAGTTCTTC.

A note on this clone: Its ends do not fully match the called genes, so a read error is possible. The rearrangement uses TRBV20-1 and TRBJ2-4; D gene ambiguous. The CDR3 consists of 11 residues. Germline V lookup: CDR1 DFQATT, CDR2 SNEGSKA (reference sequence). CDR3 region: CSQPFKNIQYF. The DNA for the CDR3 is TGTTCGCAGCCATTCAAAAACATTCAGTACTTC.

CDR3 protein: CASSLGSGARNTEAFF. CDR3 DNA: TGTGCCAGCAGCTTAGGGTCCGGGGCACGGAACACTGAAGCTTTCTTT. The V and J genes are TRBV7-8 and TRBJ1-1, with a weak D call TRBD1 (5 bases). CDR3 length: 16 amino acids. CDR1 and CDR2 (germline): SGHVS, FQNEAQ. V lost 1 base to trimming and J lost 1 base, with 13 bases between them.

This clone has more than one count but fewer than ten. This chain's CDR3 is CASSQGVGTSDTQYF. CDR3 nucleotide sequence: TGCGCCAGCAGCCAAGGTGTTGGGACTAGCGATACGCAGTATTTT. The chain employs TRBV4-1 and TRBJ2-3; 9 positions agree with TRBD2. Germline V CDR1 and CDR2: MGHRA, YSYEKL. This CDR3 is built from 15 residues. Losses at the gene ends were 1 base for V and 6 bases for J; bases not matched to a gene: 5.

V gene TRBV7-2 combines with J gene TRBJ2-5; D might be TRBD1 (6 bases). The ends were cut back, 5 bases at V and 0 bases at J, with 13 bases in the middle. The germline gives CDR1 SGHTA, CDR2 FQGNSA. This CDR3 spans 15 amino acids. The CDR3 coding sequence is TGTGCCAGCAGCCCAGCAGGGGCGTACCAAGAGACCCAGTACTTC. Translated, it gives CASSPAGAYQETQYF.

The chain joins TRBV10-3 to TRBJ1-2; D not certain. The CDR3 spans 12 residues. Germline CDR1 is ENHRY and CDR2 is SYGVKD. The V and J ends lost 6 bases and 1 base respectively, with 6 bases between them. In DNA, the CDR3 is TGTGCCATCAGCCCAGATAACTATGGCTACACCTTC. As protein: CAISPDNYGYTF.

In its sample, this clone was seen a few times. The chain carries TRBV10-3 and TRBJ1-6; D unclear. Trimming removed 5 bases at V and 10 bases at J, with 9 bases between. The CDR3 covers 12 residues. Looked up from germline, CDR1 is ENHRY and CDR2 is SYGVKD. Here the CDR3 reads CAISSDESPLHF. The CDR3 nucleotides are TGTGCCATCAGTAGCGATGAGTCACCCCTCCACTTT.

V gene TRBV29-1 combines with J gene TRBJ1-1; D call uncertain. Germline V gives CDR1 SQVTM, CDR2 ANQGSEA. V was cut by 5 bases and J by 5 bases, with 9 bases left in between. This CDR3 is 11 amino acids long. CDR3 coding DNA: TGCAGCGTTATGGGAGTAACTGAAGCTTTCTTT. As protein: CSVMGVTEAFF.

This clone was found once. Mismatch with germline at one junction end may stem from a read error. DNA for the CDR3: TGCAGCGGATTTCATCTAACAGGGGCAGGACTCTTC. Translation gives CSGFHLTGAGLF. The chain has TRBV29-1 and TRBJ1-2; 7 nucleotides match TRBD1. The CDR3 sequence is 12 residues long. Per germline, CDR1 SQVTM and CDR2 ANQGSEA.

J is TRBJ1-2 and V is TRBV7-9, with D perhaps TRBD1 (5 bases). This CDR3 region has 13 residues. Per the germline V gene, CDR1 is SEHNR and CDR2 is FQNEAQ (reference sequence). V was shortened by 0 bases and J by 5 bases, with 7 bases between the two germline ends. In DNA, the CDR3 is TGTGCCAGCAGCTTAGCCGGGGGATATGGCTACACCTTC. It yields the protein CASSLAGGYGYTF.

The chain is built from TRBV18 and TRBJ1-3; D may be TRBD1 (5 bases). Trimming took 6 bases from V and 0 from J, leaving 12 bases between them. Germline V gives CDR1 KGHSH, CDR2 LQKENI. This CDR3 has 15 residues. This chain's CDR3 is CASSDKDYSGNTIYF. The CDR3 DNA reads TGTGCCAGCTCGGACAAGGATTACTCTGGAAACACCATATATTTT. Based on the CDR3 plus reference TRBV18 and TRBJ1-3, the full variable domain is NAGVMQNPRHLVRRRGQEARLRCSPMKGHSHVYWYRQLPEEGLKFMVYLQKENIIDESGMPKERFSAEFPKEGPSILRIQQVVRGDSAAYFCASSDKDYSGNTIYFGEGSWLTVV.

The chain recombines TRBV11-1 with TRBJ2-3; TRBD1 or TRBD2 may be the D gene (5 bases each). The V gene's germline CDR1 is SGHAT and CDR2 FQDESV (reference sequence). The CDR3 has 15 amino acids. Trimming took 5 bases from V and 2 from J, leaving 14 bases between them. As DNA, the CDR3 is TGTGCCAGCAGCCCGCTAGGGACCCTCACAGATACGCAGTATTTT. Protein: CASSPLGTLTDTQYF. The complete variable domain, with remaining parts taken from reference TRBV11-1 and TRBJ2-3, reads EAEVAQSPRYKITEKSQAVAFWCDPISGHATLYWYRQILGQGPELLVQFQDESVVDDSQLPKDRFSAERLKGVDSTLKIQPAELGDSAMYLCASSPLGTLTDTQYFGPGTRLTVL.

The rearrangement uses TRBV5-1 and TRBJ1-2; unclear D gene. Per the germline V gene, CDR1 is SGHRS and CDR2 is YFSETQ. The V end lost 4 bases, the J end lost 4 bases, and 14 bases lay between the germline ends. The CDR3 is 14 residues long. DNA of the CDR3: TGCGCCAGCAGCCCGAGTGCGGGGATCTATGGCTACACCTTC. Amino acids: CASSPSAGIYGYTF.

This CDR3 is CASSQGRWRSSSYEQYF. The CDR3 coding sequence is TGCGCCAGCAGCCAAGGCAGGTGGAGATCAAGCTCCTACGAGCAGTACTTC. The J gene is TRBJ2-7, the V gene TRBV4-1, with D uncertain. V lost 1 base and J 0 bases, leaving 16 bases between the germline ends. CDR3 length: 17 amino acids. Looked up from germline, CDR1 is MGHRA and CDR2 is YSYEKL.

V is TRBV27 and J is TRBJ2-1, with 11 bases identical to TRBD2. Germline V CDR1 and CDR2: MNHEY, SMNVEV (reference sequence). V gave up 1 base and J gave up 7 bases; unmatched junction bases: 6. The CDR3 covers 16 residues. The CDR3 nucleotides are TGTGCCAGCAGTTTATATGATAGCGGGGGGGATAATGAGCAGTTCTTC. Residues: CASSLYDSGGDNEQFF.

The CDR3 DNA reads as TGTGCCAGCAGCTTAGGCGAGACAGTGACTAATGAAAAACTGTTTTTT. Encoded protein: CASSLGETVTNEKLFF. The V and J genes are TRBV7-9 and TRBJ1-4; a possible D gene is TRBD1 (5 bases). Germline V gives CDR1 SEHNR, CDR2 FQNEAQ (reference sequence). CDR3 length: 16 amino acids. V lost 1 base and J 2 bases, leaving 11 bases between the germline ends.

The chain has TRBV15 and TRBJ1-2; weak D call: TRBD1 (5 bases). CDR3 size: 14 residues. With 3 bases removed from V and 5 bases from J, the gap between germline ends came to 13 bases. CDR1 is LNHNV and CDR2 is YYDKDF in the germline V gene (reference sequence). The CDR3 region is CATSRATAVYGYTF. For the CDR3, the DNA is TGTGCCACCAGCAGGGCGACAGCGGTTTATGGCTACACCTTC.

The CDR3 loop is CASSPPDRNQAFF. CDR3 sequence (DNA): TGTGCCAGCTCGCCCCCCGACAGGAACCAAGCTTTCTTT. The V and J genes are TRBV18 and TRBJ1-1; D may be TRBD1 (6 bases). Per the germline V gene, CDR1 is KGHSH and CDR2 is LQKENI. Trimming removed 6 bases at V and 9 bases at J, with 17 bases between. The CDR3 contains 13 residues. The whole variable domain, remainder taken from reference TRBV18 and TRBJ1-1, is NAGVMQNPRHLVRRRGQEARLRCSPMKGHSHVYWYRQLPEEGLKFMVYLQKENIIDESGMPKERFSAEFPKEGPSILRIQQVVRGDSAAYFCASSPPDRNQAFFGQGTRLTVV.

This chain joins TRBV10-3 and TRBJ2-3; 7 bases line up with TRBD2. This CDR3 has 16 residues. The germline V gene has CDR1 ENHRY and CDR2 SYGVKD. The V and J ends lost 2 bases and 2 bases, in that order; junction bases with no gene match: 7. Here the CDR3 reads CAISEAVGGSTDTQYF. In nucleotides, the CDR3 is TGTGCCATCAGTGAGGCGGTGGGGGGGTCCACAGATACGCAGTATTTT.

The J gene is TRBJ2-1, the V gene TRBV2; D call uncertain. The germline CDR1 and CDR2 sequences are SNHLY and FYNNEI. V was trimmed by 2 bases and J by 11 bases, leaving 10 bases between them. This CDR3 contains 12 residues. CDR3 residues: CASSETLLQQFF. As DNA, the CDR3 is TGTGCCAGCAGTGAAACCCTACTCCAGCAGTTCTTC.

This chain links TRBV10-3 with TRBJ2-1, with 7 bases aligning to TRBD2. Germline CDR1 is ENHRY and CDR2 is SYGVKD. The V segment lost 7 bases and the J segment 7 bases; nucleotides outside the gene matches: 13. CDR3 size: 15 residues. The CDR3 spells CAIKAGGMFGNEQFF. The CDR3 DNA follows: TGTGCCATCAAAGCCGGGGGGATGTTCGGAAATGAGCAGTTCTTC.

The V and J genes are TRBV12-5 and TRBJ1-5; D gene ambiguous. Trimming shortened V by 2 bases and J by 9 bases, and 11 bases separated the two germline ends. This CDR3 spans 13 amino acids. The germline gives CDR1 LGHNT, CDR2 FRNRAP. The CDR3 sequence is CASGLTPFAPQHF. The CDR3 coding sequence is TGTGCTAGTGGTTTGACCCCATTTGCGCCCCAGCATTTT.

This clone was counted between two and nine times. The V gene is TRBV10-3, the J gene TRBJ2-3; D is undetermined. Germline-derived CDR1 and CDR2 are ENHRY and SYGVKD. The CDR3 covers 14 residues. Trimming removed 4 bases at V and 1 base at J, with 9 bases between. The CDR3 here is CAISVEVGTDTQYF. The CDR3 DNA is TGTGCCATCAGTGTAGAAGTGGGCACAGATACGCAGTATTTT.

The chain has TRBV4-2 and TRBJ1-2, with TRBD1 identical over 7 bases. Trimming at V came to 0 bases and at J to 1 base, leaving 5 bases not matched to a gene. Germline V gene data show CDR1 as LGHNA and CDR2 as YNFKEQ. The CDR3 extends over 16 amino acids. The CDR3 region is CASSQDPGQLNYGYTF. The DNA of the CDR3 is TGTGCCAGCAGCCAAGATCCGGGACAGCTTAACTATGGCTACACCTTC.

As to this clone: The sample has other DNA sequences that encode this CDR3 too. This chain links TRBV11-2 with TRBJ1-1; D uncertain. Germline lookup yields CDR1 SGHAT and CDR2 FQNNGV. The CDR3 extends over 15 amino acids. Trimming removed 1 base at V and 0 bases at J, with 9 bases between. The CDR3 region has the DNA TGTGCCAGCAGCTTAGGTATAGGGTTGAACACTGAAGCTTTCTTT. Translation gives CASSLGIGLNTEAFF.

This chain uses TRBV5-1 with TRBJ2-7; D perhaps matches TRBD2 (5 bases). Germline assignment: CDR1 SGHRS and CDR2 YFSETQ. V dropped 4 bases and J dropped 4 bases, with 18 bases sitting between them. The CDR3 consists of 15 residues. CDR3 coding DNA: TGCGCCAGCAGCCTCGCGTCGGGGTTAGAGTACGAGCAGTACTTC. Translating gives CASSLASGLEYEQYF.